This TCR beta chain was obtained from a study of OX40 agonist ivuxolimab in advanced cancers. Study-wide background: Partial responses were seen in three patients, one with hepatocellular carcinoma and two with cutaneous melanoma.

Here immunoSEQ multiplex PCR was the method, and the copy in TCRdb shows in-frame clones only, minus some. The profile covers some 74,000 clones, with approximately 85% appearing a single time and about 4% taken by the ten largest. Points from the study as a whole: Also showing low normalized T-cell clonal expansion were some of the nonresponders.

This CDR3 region has 15 residues. Germline CDR1 and CDR2: MGHRA and YSYEKL. The junction had 5 bases not matched to a gene; V was cut back by 4 bases and J by 7 bases. Turning to this clone: Its antigen is unidentified.

This TCR came from an adult with an advanced solid tumor such as melanoma, head and neck, liver or kidney cancer. The V and J genes are TRBV4-1 and TRBJ2-1; TRBD2 aligns across 12 bases. The starting material was CD4+ or CD8+ T cells sorted from blood, obtained in a trial of the OX40 agonist ivuxolimab. CDR3 DNA sequence: TGCGCCAGCAGCCTGGGACTAGCGGGCTCAAATGAGCAGTTCTTC. It specifies CASSLGLAGSNEQFF.